These 29 T cell receptor beta chains came from one sample sequenced in a study of blood T cell repertoires in COVID-19. The protocol was immunoSEQ multiplex PCR, while the TCRdb copy is restricted to in-frame clones and leaves out a portion. The sample records some 210,000 clones, around 80% being singletons. Specimen: PBMCs or T cells enriched from blood (not recorded which). These receptors were taken from a man between 25 and 39 years old with acute COVID-19.

Comment on this clone: Other nucleotide sequences in the sample specify the same CDR3. This chain joins TRBV19 and TRBJ2-7; 8 bases agree with TRBD1. The junction had 6 bases not matched to a gene; V was cut back by 5 bases and J by 3 bases. The CDR3 sequence is 14 residues long. CDR1 is LNHDA and CDR2 is SQIVND in the germline V gene (reference sequence). CDR3 loop: CASSLPGQGYEQYF. CDR3 bases: TGTGCCAGTAGTCTCCCCGGACAGGGCTACGAGCAGTACTTC.

This rearrangement joins TRBV5-4 to TRBJ1-6; perhaps TRBD1 as D (5 bases). The germline gives CDR1 SGHNT, CDR2 YYREEE (reference sequence). This CDR3 region has 16 residues. With 0 bases removed from V and 1 base from J, the gap between germline ends came to 8 bases. CDR3 nucleotides: TGTGCCAGCAGCTTGGGGGGGGAGTCCTATAATTCACCCCTCCACTTT. Amino acids: CASSLGGESYNSPLHF.

The rearrangement joins TRBV7-9 to TRBJ2-3, with D maybe TRBD1 (6 bases). CDR3 length equals 14 residues. Trimming cost V 0 bases and J 4 bases, with 8 bases left between them. From germline, CDR1 is SEHNR and CDR2 FQNEAQ (reference sequence). CDR3 amino acids: CASSLAQGPDTQYF. DNA of the CDR3: TGTGCCAGCAGCTTAGCACAGGGACCAGATACGCAGTATTTT.

The CDR3 is CATSEPGTGGWNEQFF. The CDR3 region has the DNA TGTGCCACCAGTGAACCCGGGACAGGGGGATGGAATGAGCAGTTCTTC. V gene TRBV24-1 combines with J gene TRBJ2-1; TRBD1 matches at 11 bases. V lost 4 bases and J lost 7; bases outside the gene matches: 8. The germline V gene has CDR1 KGHDR and CDR2 SFDVKD. This CDR3 spans 16 amino acids.

The V gene is TRBV2, the J gene TRBJ2-3; D gene uncertain. This CDR3 is 14 amino acids long. The germline gives CDR1 SNHLY, CDR2 FYNNEI. Deletions cut 2 bases from V and 4 bases from J, with 10 bases between. The CDR3 is CASSEQVLSDTQYF. The CDR3 nucleotides are TGTGCCAGCAGTGAACAGGTTTTATCAGATACGCAGTATTTT.

The rearrangement uses TRBV28 and TRBJ2-1; 13 nucleotides line up with TRBD2. In germline, CDR1 is MDHEN, CDR2 SYDVKM. With 4 bases clipped from V and 7 bases from J, the junction kept 13 bases outside the gene matches. The CDR3 runs to 18 residues. The CDR3 coding sequence is TGTGCCAGCAGTTCCGGGACTAGCGGGGTTAGCGGTTTAAATGAGCAGTTCTTC. Its protein product is CASSSGTSGVSGLNEQFF.

The chain is built from TRBV27 and TRBJ1-5; possibly TRBD1 for D (5 bases). V was pared by 6 bases and J by 3 bases, with 15 bases between. The germline CDR1 and CDR2 sequences are MNHEY and SMNVEV (reference sequence). The CDR3 is 15 residues long. CDR3 amino acids: CASSLTDSPNQPQHF. In nucleotides, the CDR3 is TGTGCCAGCAGCCTAACTGACAGCCCCAATCAGCCCCAGCATTTT.

CDR3 amino acids: CASSQDGRGLGGYTF. In DNA, the CDR3 is TGTGCCAGCAGCCAAGATGGGAGGGGTCTAGGGGGCTACACCTTC. The V gene is TRBV3-1 (or the pseudogene TRBV3-2), the J gene TRBJ1-2; tentatively, D is TRBD1 (5 bases). The CDR3 covers 15 residues. Germline V gene data show CDR1 as LGHDT and CDR2 as YNNKEL (reference sequence). The V and J ends lost 0 bases and 8 bases respectively, with 16 bases between them.

The chain employs TRBV29-1 and TRBJ2-3, with D perhaps matching TRBD1 (6 bases). Deletions cut 3 bases from V and 0 bases from J, with 16 bases between. Per germline, CDR1 SQVTM and CDR2 ANQGSEA. CDR3 length equals 16 residues. This CDR3 is CSVDGGQSLSTDTQYF. CDR3 sequence (DNA): TGCAGCGTTGATGGCGGACAGTCTTTAAGCACAGATACGCAGTATTTT.

This clone was detected once. The rearrangement joins TRBV12-3 or TRBV12-4 to TRBJ2-7, with a tentative D call TRBD1 (6 bases). This CDR3 is built from 13 residues. V lost 8 bases to trimming and J lost 5 bases, with 16 bases between them. Here the CDR3 DNA reads TGTGCCAGCGGAGAGGGGGAGTGGAACGAGCAGTACTTC. Amino acid sequence: CASGEGEWNEQYF.

This clone was recorded once. The gene calls are TRBV6-2 or TRBV6-3 and TRBJ1-1, with D maybe TRBD1 (5 bases). The CDR3 extends over 17 amino acids. Germline CDR1 reads MNHEY; CDR2 reads SVGEGT. V shed 0 bases and J shed 1 base, with 15 bases lying between them. CDR3 nucleotides: TGTGCCAGCAGTTACTCGACGCGGGGCCACTGGAACACTGAAGCTTTCTTT. Its translation: CASSYSTRGHWNTEAFF.

This sequence joins TRBV20-1 and TRBJ1-2; D is unclear. This CDR3 has 8 amino acids. Trimming took 7 bases from V and 7 from J, leaving 4 bases between them. Germline CDR1 DFQATT, CDR2 SNEGSKA (reference sequence). CDR3 sequence reads: CSGGGYTF. The DNA for the CDR3 is TGCAGTGGCGGTGGCTACACCTTC.

The gene calls are TRBV27 and TRBJ1-1; TRBD1 agrees at 9 bases. This CDR3 has 16 residues. CDR1 and CDR2 from the germline V gene are MNHEY and SMNVEV (reference sequence). The J segment lost 1 base and the V segment lost 6 bases, leaving 9 bases of the junction unmatched. As DNA, the CDR3 is TGTGCCAGCAGCCTTACAGGGGGCGCCGGGAACACTGAAGCTTTCTTT. Amino acids: CASSLTGGAGNTEAFF.

V and J are TRBV11-2 and TRBJ2-5; tentative D call: TRBD2 (5 bases). The CDR3 loop spans 15 amino acids. Per germline, CDR1 SGHAT and CDR2 FQNNGV. Trimming removed 5 bases from V and 4 bases from J, with 17 bases in between. The CDR3 sequence: CASSGLLPPRETQYF. The CDR3, as DNA: TGTGCCAGCAGCGGACTGCTCCCCCCCCGAGAGACCCAGTACTTC.

The chain links TRBV7-2 to TRBJ2-3; tentatively, D is TRBD2 (6 bases). Germline V lookup: CDR1 SGHTA, CDR2 FQGNSA. This CDR3 has 15 residues. Trimming took 1 base from V and 2 from J, leaving 10 bases between them. CDR3 DNA: TGTGCCAGCAGCTTAGAGGGAGGACTCACAGATACGCAGTATTTT. Its translation is CASSLEGGLTDTQYF.

The genes are TRBV12-5 and TRBJ1-6, with TRBD1 matching 7 bases. With V trimmed by 3 bases and J by 10 bases, 9 bases remained unmatched. This CDR3 region has 15 residues. CDR1 is LGHNT and CDR2 is FRNRAP in the germline V gene. CDR3: CASGFRQGEKSPLHF. CDR3 DNA: TGTGCTAGTGGTTTCCGACAGGGAGAGAAATCACCCCTCCACTTT.

The chain recombines TRBV4-1 with TRBJ1-4; 10 bases line up with TRBD1. This CDR3 contains 15 residues. J was trimmed by 8 bases and V by 2 bases; bases with no gene match: 5. Looked up from germline, CDR1 is MGHRA and CDR2 is YSYEKL. This CDR3 is CASSQPDRGDEKLFF. CDR3 nucleotide sequence: TGCGCCAGCAGCCAACCGGACAGGGGGGACGAAAAACTGTTTTTT.

Points on this clone: Other DNA sequences in the same sample also yield this CDR3. The genes are TRBV19 and TRBJ2-2; TRBD1 aligns across 8 bases. Germline trimming cut 6 bases from V and 1 base from J; bases unmatched to any gene: 1. The length of the CDR3 is 14 residues. In germline, CDR1 is LNHDA, CDR2 SQIVND (reference sequence). In DNA, the CDR3 is TGTGCCAGTAGGGGGACAGGGAACACCGGGGAGCTGTTTTTT. It translates to CASRGTGNTGELFF.

Turning to this clone: At the DNA level, this CDR3 is encoded by other sequences in the same sample as well. The chain uses TRBV5-4 and TRBJ2-3; a weak D match, TRBD2 (7 bases). Between the trimmed V and J ends, which lost 5 bases and 2 bases, there was a span of 15 bases. The CDR3 has 15 amino acids. Germline lookup yields CDR1 SGHNT and CDR2 YYREEE (reference sequence). DNA of the CDR3: TGTGCCAGCAGGGGGGCGGGGGCACTCACAGATACGCAGTATTTT. It encodes CASRGAGALTDTQYF. The complete variable domain, with remaining parts taken from reference TRBV5-4 and TRBJ2-3, reads ETGVTQSPTHLIKTRGQQVTLRCSSQSGHNTVSWYQQALGQGPQFIFQYYREEENGRGNFPPRFSGLQFPNYSSELNVNALELDDSALYLCASRGAGALTDTQYFGPGTRLTVL.

The rearrangement joins TRBV9 to TRBJ2-7, with unresolved D. CDR3 length equals 15 residues. Germline loops: CDR1 SGDLS, CDR2 YYNGEE. V shed 0 bases and J shed 0 bases, with 10 bases lying between them. CDR3 amino acids: CASSVGHSFSYEQYF. Written as DNA, the CDR3 is TGTGCCAGCAGCGTAGGTCACAGCTTCTCCTACGAGCAGTACTTC. Based on the CDR3 plus reference TRBV9 and TRBJ2-7, the full variable domain is DSGVTQTPKHLITATGQRVTLRCSPRSGDLSVYWYQQSLDQGLQFLIQYYNGEERAKGNILERFSAQQFPDLHSELNLSSLELGDSALYFCASSVGHSFSYEQYFGPGTRLTVT.

This chain uses TRBV5-1 with TRBJ2-5; perhaps TRBD2 as D (7 bases). V was cut by 4 bases and J by 5 bases, with 15 bases left in between. Per the germline V gene, CDR1 is SGHRS and CDR2 is YFSETQ. CDR3 length: 14 amino acids. CDR3 loop: CASSVGGQGETQYF. CDR3 DNA sequence: TGCGCCAGCAGCGTCGGGGGGCAGGGGGAGACCCAGTACTTC.

V is TRBV6-6 and J is TRBJ1-4; tentatively, D is TRBD1 (6 bases). Trimming left V 7 bases short and J 8 bases short, with 14 bases between. This CDR3 region has 13 residues. Germline CDR1 is MNHNY and CDR2 is SVGAGI (reference sequence). CDR3 bases: TGTGCCAGCATGGGCGACAGGAGAGAAAAACTGTTTTTT. Residues: CASMGDRREKLFF.

The chain joins TRBV7-3 to TRBJ1-1; 7 positions agree with TRBD1. The CDR3 length is 11 residues. The germline gives CDR1 SGHTA, CDR2 FQGTGA. V trimming: 6 bases; J trimming: 10 bases; junction bases outside the gene matches: 5. The CDR3 reads CASSSGQRAFF. CDR3 coding DNA: TGTGCCAGCAGTTCGGGACAGCGAGCTTTCTTT.

The V gene is TRBV2, the J gene TRBJ1-2; no clear D. The germline V and J ends were trimmed by 8 bases and 3 bases, with 19 bases remaining between them. This CDR3 spans 15 amino acids. Germline lookup yields CDR1 SNHLY and CDR2 FYNNEI. The CDR3 region is CASQNLPGKDYGYTF. Here the CDR3 DNA reads TGTGCCAGCCAAAACTTACCGGGAAAGGACTATGGCTACACCTTC. Variable domain in full (rest from reference TRBV2 and TRBJ1-2): EPEVTQTPSHQVTQMGQEVILRCVPISNHLYFYWYRQILGQKVEFLVSFYNNEISEKSEIFDDQFSVERPDGSNFTLKIRSTKLEDSAMYFCASQNLPGKDYGYTFGSGTRLTVV.

This chain connects TRBV5-4 to TRBJ1-1; 9 nucleotides match TRBD1. V lost 4 bases and J lost 0; bases outside the gene matches: 10. This CDR3 is built from 17 residues. In germline, CDR1 is SGHNT, CDR2 YYREEE (reference sequence). The CDR3 is CASSRVRDRVVNTEAFF. CDR3 coding DNA: TGTGCCAGCAGCCGAGTCCGGGACAGGGTAGTGAACACTGAAGCTTTCTTT.

The V and J genes are TRBV7-9 and TRBJ1-2, with a tentative D call TRBD1 (5 bases). There are 14 residues in the CDR3. V was pared by 5 bases and J by 2 bases, with 12 bases between. The germline CDR1 and CDR2 sequences are SEHNR and FQNEAQ (reference sequence). This CDR3 reads CASSLGQPNYGYTF. In DNA, the CDR3 is TGTGCCAGCAGCCTTGGACAACCCAACTATGGCTACACCTTC.

This chain connects TRBV27 to TRBJ2-7; the D gene is possibly TRBD2 (5 bases). The ends were cut back, 2 bases at V and 2 bases at J, with 7 bases in the middle. This CDR3 region has 13 residues. Germline CDR1 MNHEY, CDR2 SMNVEV (reference sequence). This CDR3 reads CASSLAGPYEQYF. CDR3 bases: TGTGCCAGCAGTTTAGCGGGTCCCTACGAGCAGTACTTC.

The sample holds many counts of this clone. The V call is TRBV6-4, the J call TRBJ2-2; tentative D call: TRBD1 (5 bases). In germline, CDR1 is MRHNA, CDR2 SNTAGT. Trimming left V 6 bases short and J 5 bases short, with 13 bases between. CDR3 length: 14 residues. The CDR3 DNA sequence: TGTGCCAGCAGAGAACGACAGAGGACCGGGGAGCTGTTTTTT. Amino acids: CASRERQRTGELFF.

The V and J genes are TRBV30 and TRBJ2-7; weak D call: TRBD2 (6 bases). Germline V gene data show CDR1 as GTSNPN and CDR2 as SVGIG (reference sequence). V dropped 4 bases and J dropped 5 bases, with 12 bases sitting between them. This CDR3 region has 12 residues. DNA of the CDR3: TGTGCCTGGACAGGGAGCGGGCACGAGCAGTACTTC. Translation: CAWTGSGHEQYF.